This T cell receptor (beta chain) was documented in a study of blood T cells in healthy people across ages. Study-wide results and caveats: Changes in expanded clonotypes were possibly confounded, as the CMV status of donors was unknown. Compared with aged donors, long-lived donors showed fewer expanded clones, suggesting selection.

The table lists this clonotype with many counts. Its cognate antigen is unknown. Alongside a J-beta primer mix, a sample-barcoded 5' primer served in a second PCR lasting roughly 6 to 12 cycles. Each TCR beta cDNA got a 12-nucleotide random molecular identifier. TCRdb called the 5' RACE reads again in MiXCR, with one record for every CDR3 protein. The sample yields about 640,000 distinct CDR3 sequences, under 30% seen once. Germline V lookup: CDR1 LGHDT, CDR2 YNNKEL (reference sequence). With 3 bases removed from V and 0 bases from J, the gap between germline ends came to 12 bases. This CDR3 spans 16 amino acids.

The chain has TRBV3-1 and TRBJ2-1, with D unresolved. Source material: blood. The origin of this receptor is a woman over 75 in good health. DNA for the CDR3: TGTGCCAGCAGCCACCCCGACTTTCCCTCCTACAATGAGCAGTTCTTC. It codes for CASSHPDFPSYNEQFF.